These 24 T cell receptor beta chains were all obtained from the same sample, sequenced in a study of immune heterogeneity within non-small cell lung tumors. TCR beta CDR3 was amplified by multiplex PCR, first round around 10 cycles, 32 V and 13 J primers. TCRdb re-called the multiplex PCR reads through MiXCR, storing one row per CDR3 protein. The repertoire has around 12,000 distinct CDR3 sequences, 20% to 25% of them found once; the top ten carry about 4.5%. Bulk tumor genomic DNA, roughly 660 ng per sample, was used as template. Several biopsies were collected from each primary tumor during surgery. They were spaced as far apart as possible within the tumor mass. The patients were newly diagnosed with non-small cell lung cancer, had not been treated, and had curative surgery. Input material: lung tumor tissue. The receptors were gathered from a man in his 60s with non-small cell lung cancer.

For this clonotype: It may be a read error: a sequence one base away is much more abundant. The chain is built from TRBV12-3 or TRBV12-4 and TRBJ2-7, with D tentatively TRBD1 or TRBD2 (6 bases each). The ends were cut back, 1 base at V and 2 bases at J, with 15 bases in the middle. The CDR3 totals 16 residues. As DNA, the CDR3 is TGTGCCAGCAGTTTAGAGTGGGGGGCCAGGGCCTACGAGCAGTACTTC. Translated, it gives CASSLEWGARAYEQYF.

Only a few counts were recorded for this clonotype. The chain is built from TRBV11-2 and TRBJ2-2; D gene unclear. This CDR3 has 13 residues. V shed 5 bases and J shed 1 base, with 5 bases lying between them. Germline V lookup: CDR1 SGHAT, CDR2 FQNNGV. This chain's CDR3 is CASSRWNTGELFF. In nucleotides, the CDR3 is TGTGCCAGCAGCCGTTGGAACACCGGGGAGCTGTTTTTT.

The rearrangement uses TRBV9 and TRBJ2-5; D possibly matches TRBD1 or TRBD2 (6 bases each). V was trimmed by 4 bases and J by 7 bases, leaving 14 bases between them. CDR1 is SGDLS, CDR2 YYNGEE, per germline. The CDR3 is 13 residues long. Here the CDR3 DNA reads TGTGCCAGCAGCAGGGGGGACGGCACGACCCAGTACTTC. The encoded protein is CASSRGDGTTQYF.

Judged by abundance, this clonotype is medium-sized. The germline gene is not matched at one end of the junction; a read error may be the cause. The chain employs TRBV28 and TRBJ2-7; the D call may be TRBD1 or TRBD2 (6 bases each). CDR1 and CDR2 from the germline V gene are MDHEN and SYDVKM. The CDR3 is 12 amino acids. CDR3 in DNA: TGTGCCAGCACCGCGACGGGGGCCAAGGAATTGTTC. Translated, it gives CASTATGAKELF.

Details on this clonotype: This sequence may be a read error, since a much larger clone differs from it by one base. The chain employs TRBV6-1 and TRBJ2-1, with a weak D call TRBD2 (5 bases). Trimming removed 10 bases from V and 5 bases from J, with 18 bases in between. From germline, CDR1 is MNHNS and CDR2 SASEGT. The CDR3 has 14 residues. CDR3 in DNA: TGTGCCATCTCGGGATTTCGAGTCGACAATGAGCAGTTCTTC. Translated: CAISGFRVDNEQFF.

This clonotype occurred a few times. The rearrangement uses TRBV12-3 or TRBV12-4 and TRBJ2-5; weak D call: TRBD2 (5 bases). This CDR3 contains 14 residues. Trimming stripped 3 bases from V and 5 bases from J, with 13 bases between. The chain's CDR3 is CASSFRGSRETQYF. CDR3 DNA: TGTGCCAGCAGTTTTCGAGGGAGTAGGGAGACCCAGTACTTC.

In this sample, this clonotype turned up a few times. This chain uses TRBV5-1 with TRBJ2-3, with D possibly TRBD1 on 5 matching bases. CDR3 size: 13 residues. Trimming removed 4 bases at V and 8 bases at J, with 14 bases between. The germline V gene has CDR1 SGHRS and CDR2 YFSETQ. For the CDR3, the DNA is TGCGCCAGCAGCACCTCAGGGTTACGTACGCAGTATTTT. Residues: CASSTSGLRTQYF.

The chain carries TRBV5-5 and TRBJ1-1; 11 bases agree with TRBD1. Germline V lookup: CDR1 SGHKS, CDR2 YYEKEE (reference sequence). The CDR3 has 16 residues. V lost 2 bases, J lost 4 bases, and 7 bases stayed unmatched. The DNA of the CDR3 is TGTGCCAGCAGCTTAGGACAGGGGGCGCTTGGCACTGAAGCTTTCTTT. Its translation: CASSLGQGALGTEAFF.

Details on this clonotype: At one end, the junction sequence differs from germline, possibly due to a read error. The CDR3 nucleotides read TGTGCCAACAGTTTTGTACGGACTAGCGGGTTCACAGATACGCAGTATTTT. Protein sequence: CANSFVRTSGFTDTQYF. This chain connects TRBV27 to TRBJ2-3; 11 bases are shared with TRBD2. The CDR3 extends over 17 amino acids. Germline V gives CDR1 MNHEY, CDR2 SMNVEV (reference sequence).

The chain has TRBV24-1 and TRBJ2-1; perhaps TRBD2 as D (6 bases). Between the trimmed V and J ends, which lost 3 bases and 10 bases, there was a span of 12 bases. The CDR3 consists of 13 residues. Germline CDR1 KGHDR, CDR2 SFDVKD. CDR3 DNA: TGTGCCACCAGTGATGGACTGGGAGGCGAGCAGTTCTTC. Amino acid sequence: CATSDGLGGEQFF.

With respect to this clonotype: This clone may be a read error of a much larger clone one base away. V is TRBV12-3 or TRBV12-4 and J is TRBJ2-1, with D perhaps matching TRBD1 (6 bases). The CDR3 runs to 14 residues. V shed 5 bases and J shed 5 bases, with 13 bases lying between them. Here the CDR3 DNA reads TGTGCCAGCAGTCCACAATACAGGGACAATGAGCAGTTCTTC. It specifies CASSPQYRDNEQFF.

This clonotype counts as medium-sized. V is TRBV6-1 and J is TRBJ1-2; TRBD1 aligns across 9 bases. CDR3 length equals 14 residues. From germline, CDR1 is MNHNS and CDR2 SASEGT. Trimming removed 5 bases from V and 4 bases from J; junction bases left unmatched: 5. The CDR3 nucleotides read TGTGCCAGCAGTTCCCCGGGACAGGGCTATGGCTACACCTTC. It translates to CASSSPGQGYGYTF.

The chain has TRBV3-1 and TRBJ2-1, with 8 bases matching TRBD1. CDR3 size: 12 residues. Germline loops: CDR1 LGHDT, CDR2 YNNKEL (reference sequence). J lost 4 bases, V lost 11 bases, and 4 bases had no gene match. CDR3 in amino acids: CAVRTGYNEQFF. The CDR3 bases are TGTGCCGTCCGGACAGGGTACAATGAGCAGTTCTTC.

This clonotype showed up just a few times. The chain employs TRBV18 and TRBJ2-3; 8 bases match TRBD2. CDR1 and CDR2 (germline): KGHSH, LQKENI. V trimming: 5 bases; J trimming: 0 bases; junction bases outside the gene matches: 1. This CDR3 contains 14 residues. CDR3 nucleotide sequence: TGTGCCAGCTCAGTAGCGGGGAGCACAGATACGCAGTATTTT. This gives the protein CASSVAGSTDTQYF.

This clonotype has just a few counts. This sequence joins TRBV7-9 and TRBJ1-2; D is possibly TRBD1 (5 bases). V gave up 1 base and J gave up 3 bases, with 9 bases separating them. Germline V gene lookup returns CDR1 SEHNR and CDR2 FQNEAQ (reference sequence). This CDR3 contains 14 residues. The CDR3 nucleotides are TGTGCCAGCAGCTTAGTAGACAGAGACTATGGCTACACCTTC. Protein: CASSLVDRDYGYTF. Full variable domain (rest looked up from reference TRBV7-9 and TRBJ1-2): DTGVSQNPRHKITKRGQNVTFRCDPISEHNRLYWYRQTLGQGPEFLTYFQNEAQLEKSRLLSDRFSAERPKGSFSTLEIQRTEQGDSAMYLCASSLVDRDYGYTFGSGTRLTVV.

This clonotype turned up a few times. The rearrangement uses TRBV7-3 and TRBJ2-3; the D call may be TRBD1 or TRBD2 (5 bases each). Trimming removed 3 bases at V and 4 bases at J, with 14 bases between. The CDR3 is made up of 15 amino acids. Looked up from germline, CDR1 is SGHTA and CDR2 is FQGTGA. CDR3 sequence reads: CASSFGGEVADTQYF. Here the CDR3 DNA reads TGTGCCAGCAGCTTTGGGGGAGAAGTCGCAGATACGCAGTATTTT.

This clonotype is deemed medium-sized. This chain connects TRBV10-1 to TRBJ2-3; D not resolved. The germline V and J ends were trimmed by 2 bases and 5 bases, with 11 bases remaining between them. This CDR3 has 14 amino acids. Germline CDR1 is WNHNN and CDR2 is SYGVQD (reference sequence). The CDR3 nucleotides read TGCGCCAGCAGTGAGACCTCTTCATTAGATACGCAGTATTTT. Its protein product is CASSETSSLDTQYF.

This clonotype is termed medium-sized (0.01 to 0.1%). The V and J genes are TRBV27 and TRBJ1-5; D possibly corresponds to TRBD1 (6 bases). V was pared by 4 bases and J by 6 bases, with 16 bases between. Looked up from germline, CDR1 is MNHEY and CDR2 is SMNVEV (reference sequence). The CDR3 totals 15 residues. This chain's CDR3 is CASSSGPGAGQPQHF. The DNA for the CDR3 is TGTGCCAGCAGTTCCGGACCGGGGGCGGGTCAGCCCCAGCATTTT.

This clonotype is medium-sized (0.01 to 0.1%) in the sample. The rearrangement uses TRBV29-1 and TRBJ1-2, with a weak D call TRBD1 (6 bases). V lost 6 bases, J lost 3 bases, and 17 bases lay in between. The CDR3 loop spans 14 amino acids. Germline-derived CDR1 and CDR2 are SQVTM and ANQGSEA. This CDR3 reads CSVGDMKNYYGYTF. The DNA for the CDR3 is TGCAGCGTGGGGGACATGAAGAACTACTATGGCTACACCTTC.

This clonotype rates as medium-sized. The chain uses TRBV24-1 and TRBJ2-3, with D tentatively TRBD2 (6 bases). CDR1 KGHDR and CDR2 SFDVKD come from the germline V gene. This CDR3 comprises 15 residues. Trimming removed 2 bases from V and 4 bases from J, with 12 bases in between. CDR3 sequence: CATSDSGGAADTQYF. CDR3 in DNA: TGTGCCACCAGTGATTCAGGCGGGGCGGCAGATACGCAGTATTTT.

This chain uses TRBV12-3 or TRBV12-4 with TRBJ2-1; 7 bases are shared with TRBD2. CDR3 length equals 18 residues. Trimming took 3 bases from V and 8 from J; bases not matched to a gene: 19. The CDR3 spells CASSFGRAGRLGNDEQFF. The CDR3 nucleotides read TGTGCCAGCAGTTTCGGGAGAGCCGGGAGGCTCGGGAACGATGAGCAGTTCTTC.

Only a few counts were recorded for this clonotype. This chain links TRBV9 with TRBJ2-5; D may be TRBD1 or TRBD2 (5 bases each). The ends were cut back, 0 bases at V and 5 bases at J, with 8 bases in the middle. CDR1 is SGDLS, CDR2 YYNGEE, per germline. The CDR3 spans 13 residues. The CDR3 loop reads CASSVAGTETQYF. The CDR3 DNA follows: TGTGCCAGCAGCGTAGCAGGGACGGAGACCCAGTACTTC.

This clonotype is termed medium-sized. The rearrangement uses TRBV11-3 and TRBJ2-1; possible D gene TRBD2, 6 bases. CDR3 length: 15 residues. V shed 0 bases and J shed 5 bases, with 11 bases lying between them. Germline CDR1 reads SGHNT; CDR2 reads YENEEA. The CDR3 nucleotides read TGTGCCAGCAGCTTAGAGTGGGGACTTAACAATGAGCAGTTCTTC. This encodes CASSLEWGLNNEQFF.

Comments on this clonotype: This CDR3 fails to terminate in the conserved phenylalanine or tryptophan, so it likely reflects a read error. Because the CDR3's place on the DNA is in doubt, the DNA is left out and the CDR3 is given as listed by TCRdb. The chain has TRBV2 and TRBJ2-4; TRBD2 was called by the table and not checked on the DNA. CDR1 is SNHLY and CDR2 is FYNNEI in the germline V gene. A total of 17 residues make up the CDR3, ends included. This CDR3 is CARDRAVAARGEQYFGP.